This T cell receptor (beta chain) was retrieved from a study of T cell responses to AZD1222 COVID-19 vaccine. Regarding this clone: Its antigen is currently unknown.

Study outcomes and limitations: Targets within unmutated variant regions were reportedly found for nearly half of spike-specific TCRs. White British people made up most donors, females outnumbered males, and clonal diversity was possibly underestimated.

The CDR3 is made up of 14 amino acids. Measured with immunoSEQ multiplex PCR; TCRdb has only the in-frame clones, and not every one. The repertoire holds 150,000 to 200,000 clones, with 92% as singletons. The TCR sequence derives from an adult who received the AZD1222 COVID-19 vaccine. The sequenced sample was peripheral blood, obtained 28 days after the second AZD1222 dose. The chain joins TRBV21-1 to TRBJ1-1. TRBV21-1 is flagged as a pseudogene. CDR3 DNA: TGTGCCAGCAGCCCACGGGGGCGCGCCACTGAAGCTTTCTTT. Translating it yields CASSPRGRATEAFF.